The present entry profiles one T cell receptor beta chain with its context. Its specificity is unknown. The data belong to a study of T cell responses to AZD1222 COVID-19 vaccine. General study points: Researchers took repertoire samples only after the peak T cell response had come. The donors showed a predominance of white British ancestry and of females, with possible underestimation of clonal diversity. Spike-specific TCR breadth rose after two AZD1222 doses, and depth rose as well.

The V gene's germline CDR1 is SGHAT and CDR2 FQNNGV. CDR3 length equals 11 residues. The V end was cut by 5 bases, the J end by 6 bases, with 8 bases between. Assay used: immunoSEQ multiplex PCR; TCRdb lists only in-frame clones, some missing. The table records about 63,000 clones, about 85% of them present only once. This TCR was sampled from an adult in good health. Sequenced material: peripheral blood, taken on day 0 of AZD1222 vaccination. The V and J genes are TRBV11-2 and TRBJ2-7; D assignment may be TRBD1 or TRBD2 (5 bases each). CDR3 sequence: CASSPGGEQYF. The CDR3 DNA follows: TGTGCCAGCAGCCCTGGGGGCGAGCAGTACTTC.